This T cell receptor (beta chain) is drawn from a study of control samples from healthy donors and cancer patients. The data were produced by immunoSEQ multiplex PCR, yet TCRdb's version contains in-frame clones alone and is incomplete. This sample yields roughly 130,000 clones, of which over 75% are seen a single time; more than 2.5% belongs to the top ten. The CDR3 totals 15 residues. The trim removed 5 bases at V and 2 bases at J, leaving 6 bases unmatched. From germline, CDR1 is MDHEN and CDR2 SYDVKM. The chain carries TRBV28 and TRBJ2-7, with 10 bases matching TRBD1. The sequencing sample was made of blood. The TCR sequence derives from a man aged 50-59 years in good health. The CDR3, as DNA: TGTGCCAGCAGTCCCCAAGGACAGGGGGCCTACGAGCAGTACTTC. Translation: CASSPQGQGAYEQYF.